The 21 T cell receptor beta chains reported below all come from one sample, sequenced in a study of Ad26.COV2.S vaccination and SARS-CoV-2 variants. Generated by immunoSEQ multiplex PCR, the TCRdb table keeps only in-frame clones and is missing some. The table lists about 680,000 clones, approximately 88% of them singletons. Stated treatment: around 19 received Ad26.COV2.S at low or high dose, single or two shots; 5 received placebo; per-sample allocation not given. It was on day 63 after the first vaccine or placebo injection that samples were taken. This specimen was peripheral blood, taken in a trial of Ad26.COV2.S vaccine versus placebo. The receptor set was obtained from a person between 18 and 65 years old who received the Ad26.COV2.S COVID-19 vaccine or a placebo.

The chain uses TRBV24-1 and TRBJ2-1; the match to TRBD2 covers 8 bases. The CDR3 is 16 amino acids. The trim removed 0 bases at V and 6 bases at J, leaving 6 bases unmatched. From germline, CDR1 is KGHDR and CDR2 SFDVKD. CDR3 sequence (DNA): TGTGCCACCAGTGATTTGCCCAGCGGGAGACTCAATGAGCAGTTCTTC. It encodes CATSDLPSGRLNEQFF.

This chain links TRBV24-1 with TRBJ1-1; no clear D. The CDR3 sequence is 14 residues long. Looked up from germline, CDR1 is KGHDR and CDR2 is SFDVKD. The V end was cut by 0 bases, the J end by 1 base, with 5 bases between. The CDR3 DNA reads TGTGCCACCAGTGATTTGGTGAAGAACACTGAAGCTTTCTTT. Translating gives CATSDLVKNTEAFF.

The V and J genes are TRBV5-4 and TRBJ1-1, with 7 bases aligning to TRBD1. V shed 4 bases and J 4 bases; nucleotides not matched to a gene: 7. Germline assignment: CDR1 SGHNT and CDR2 YYREEE (reference sequence). The CDR3 is 14 residues long. CDR3 DNA sequence: TGTGCCAGCAGCCGGGGACAGCGAGGCACTGAAGCTTTCTTT. This translates into CASSRGQRGTEAFF.

The table lists this clone with a few counts. The chain joins TRBV9 to TRBJ1-6, with D uncertain. Trimming pared 0 bases from V and 8 bases from J, leaving 6 bases between. Germline CDR1 and CDR2: SGDLS and YYNGEE. There are 13 residues in the CDR3. The CDR3 spells CASSVAADSPLHF. Here the CDR3 DNA reads TGTGCCAGCAGCGTAGCGGCCGATTCACCCCTCCACTTT.

The J gene is TRBJ1-4, the V gene TRBV7-9, with D possibly being TRBD1 (5 bases). The CDR3 totals 13 residues. The V gene lost 8 bases and the J gene lost 2 bases, with 9 bases spanning the gap. CDR1 SEHNR and CDR2 FQNEAQ come from the germline V gene (reference sequence). In DNA form, the CDR3 reads TGTGCCAGCTCGGGGGGGACTAATGAAAAACTGTTTTTT. This encodes CASSGGTNEKLFF.

The chain carries TRBV6-6 and TRBJ1-1; TRBD1 matches at 8 bases. This CDR3 spans 15 amino acids. V shed 5 bases, J shed 5 bases, and the junction held 10 bases outside the gene matches. CDR1 and CDR2 from the germline V gene are MNHNY and SVGAGI (reference sequence). The CDR3 loop is CASSPGGQVGTEAFF. The CDR3 DNA sequence: TGTGCCAGCAGTCCGGGGGGACAGGTAGGAACTGAAGCTTTCTTT.

V is TRBV2 and J is TRBJ1-1; maybe TRBD1 (5 bases). CDR3 length equals 17 residues. V lost 2 bases and J lost 5, with 21 bases in between. Germline V CDR1 and CDR2: SNHLY, FYNNEI. CDR3 loop: CASSESPSVVGGTEAFF. The CDR3, as DNA: TGTGCCAGCAGTGAAAGCCCCAGTGTGGTCGGGGGGACTGAAGCTTTCTTT. The full variable domain, with the rest looked up from reference TRBV2 and TRBJ1-1, is EPEVTQTPSHQVTQMGQEVILRCVPISNHLYFYWYRQILGQKVEFLVSFYNNEISEKSEIFDDQFSVERPDGSNFTLKIRSTKLEDSAMYFCASSESPSVVGGTEAFFGQGTRLTVV.

This chain links TRBV29-1 with TRBJ2-7, with 8 positions matching TRBD1. This CDR3 region has 14 residues. CDR1 is SQVTM and CDR2 is ANQGSEA in the germline V gene. The V and J ends lost 1 base and 2 bases, in that order; junction bases with no gene match: 4. The CDR3 sequence: CSVEAGTGPYEQYF. The CDR3 DNA reads TGCAGCGTTGAAGCGGGGACAGGCCCCTACGAGCAGTACTTC.

The chain uses TRBV6-6 and TRBJ2-4; D is undetermined. V shed 10 bases and J shed 0 bases, with 13 bases lying between them. Germline lookup yields CDR1 MNHNY and CDR2 SVGAGI (reference sequence). The CDR3 contains 14 residues. This CDR3 is CATADNRAKNIQYF. The CDR3 DNA is TGTGCCACCGCAGATAACCGAGCCAAAAACATTCAGTACTTC.

In the case of this clone: Different DNA sequences within this sample yield the same CDR3. The DNA for the CDR3 is TGTGCCAGCAGCTTGAACTACGAGCAGTACTTC. This codes for CASSLNYEQYF. V is TRBV5-6 and J is TRBJ2-7; D is ambiguous. Trimming took off 1 base at V and 3 bases at J, with 2 bases between the two ends. The CDR3 is 11 amino acids. Germline CDR1 reads SGHDT; CDR2 reads YYEEEE. Filled out from reference TRBV5-6 and TRBJ2-7, the complete variable domain reads DAGVTQSPTHLIKTRGQQVTLRCSPKSGHDTVSWYQQALGQGPQFIFQYYEEEERQRGNFPDRFSGHQFPNYSSELNVNALLLGDSALYLCASSLNYEQYFGPGTRLTVT.

The V and J genes are TRBV4-2 and TRBJ2-7; D gene ambiguous. V lost 4 bases and J lost 2, with 15 bases in between. The CDR3 totals 15 residues. The germline CDR1 and CDR2 sequences are LGHNA and YNFKEQ. CDR3 nucleotide sequence: TGTGCCAGCAGCCCCCGGTCAGTTTTACCCTACGAGCAGTACTTC. It is translated as CASSPRSVLPYEQYF.

The chain combines TRBV5-6 with TRBJ2-5; D remains unclear. V was cut by 1 base and J by 5 bases, with 15 bases left in between. The CDR3 covers 15 residues. Per germline, CDR1 SGHDT and CDR2 YYEEEE. The CDR3 reads CASSLRVRILETQYF. CDR3 coding DNA: TGTGCCAGCAGCTTGAGAGTGCGGATCCTGGAGACCCAGTACTTC. The whole variable domain, filled in from reference TRBV5-6 and TRBJ2-5, reads DAGVTQSPTHLIKTRGQQVTLRCSPKSGHDTVSWYQQALGQGPQFIFQYYEEEERQRGNFPDRFSGHQFPNYSSELNVNALLLGDSALYLCASSLRVRILETQYFGPGTRLLVL.

This clone was seen a single time. The V and J genes are TRBV2 and TRBJ1-2; D unclear. V dropped 0 bases and J dropped 1 base, with 6 bases sitting between them. Germline CDR1 SNHLY, CDR2 FYNNEI. The CDR3 has 14 residues. CDR3 sequence: CASSEATNNYGYTF. CDR3 DNA sequence: TGTGCCAGCAGTGAAGCGACCAATAACTATGGCTACACCTTC.

This clone was found a few times. The V call is TRBV4-3, the J call TRBJ1-2, with D possibly being TRBD1 (5 bases). This CDR3 comprises 13 residues. Germline V gene sequence: CDR1 LGHNA, CDR2 YSLEER. Trimming left V 1 base short and J 10 bases short, with 13 bases between. The CDR3 DNA follows: TGCGCCAGCAGCCAAGTCCTTCTAGGGGACTACACCTTC. It translates to CASSQVLLGDYTF.

The chain links TRBV30 to TRBJ2-5; D uncertain. This CDR3 is 11 amino acids long. V shed 7 bases and J shed 4 bases, with 10 bases lying between them. CDR1 is GTSNPN and CDR2 is SVGIG in the germline V gene (reference sequence). The chain's CDR3 is CASATGETQYF. The CDR3 DNA reads TGTGCCTCGGCGACGGGAGAGACCCAGTACTTC.

This rearrangement joins TRBV7-9 to TRBJ1-6; D remains ambiguous. V shed 3 bases and J shed 6 bases, with 12 bases lying between them. Germline V gene sequence: CDR1 SEHNR, CDR2 FQNEAQ (reference sequence). The length of the CDR3 is 15 residues. This chain's CDR3 is CASSFGSITNSPLHF. CDR3 nucleotides: TGTGCCAGCAGCTTCGGGAGTATCACTAATTCACCCCTCCACTTT.

Concerning this clone itself: Other DNA sequences of this sample code for an identical CDR3. The chain uses TRBV5-1 and TRBJ2-5; D is perhaps TRBD1 (6 bases). The CDR3 consists of 13 residues. Trimming removed 4 bases from V and 5 bases from J, with 12 bases in between. Germline CDR1 reads SGHRS; CDR2 reads YFSETQ. CDR3 coding DNA: TGCGCCAGCAGCCCACAGGGTGGGGAGACCCAGTACTTC. It translates to CASSPQGGETQYF.

The chain combines TRBV7-3 with TRBJ2-2; 7 bases align to TRBD1. CDR1 and CDR2 from the germline V gene are SGHTA and FQGTGA. The CDR3 has 16 amino acids. V trimming: 6 bases; J trimming: 0 bases; junction bases outside the gene matches: 7. The CDR3 DNA sequence: TGTGCCAGCAGTTTACACGGGACAGCGAACACCGGGGAGCTGTTTTTT. Protein product: CASSLHGTANTGELFF.

In its sample, this clone was seen once. The rearrangement links TRBV11-2 to TRBJ2-5; D may be TRBD1 or TRBD2 (5 bases each). Germline CDR1 reads SGHAT; CDR2 reads FQNNGV. The CDR3 spans 16 residues. V dropped 3 bases and J dropped 3 bases, with 17 bases sitting between them. The CDR3 DNA reads TGTGCCAGCAGCTTCCGAGATGAGGGGAATAAAGAGACCCAGTACTTC. It specifies CASSFRDEGNKETQYF.

V and J are TRBV2 and TRBJ2-7; TRBD2 matches at 12 bases. Per germline, CDR1 SNHLY and CDR2 FYNNEI. Trimming at V came to 4 bases and at J to 0 bases, leaving 4 bases not matched to a gene. The CDR3 contains 16 residues. In DNA, the CDR3 is TGTGCCAGCAGTGCGGGACTAGCGGGCCCCTCCTACGAGCAGTACTTC. This codes for CASSAGLAGPSYEQYF.

This chain links TRBV27 with TRBJ1-1; 10 nucleotides align to TRBD1. Germline-derived CDR1 and CDR2 are MNHEY and SMNVEV (reference sequence). J was trimmed by 0 bases and V by 3 bases; bases with no gene match: 7. CDR3 length: 17 amino acids. The CDR3: CASSLGQGLSMNTEAFF. The CDR3 nucleotides are TGTGCCAGCAGTTTGGGACAGGGGCTTTCAATGAACACTGAAGCTTTCTTT.